Listed below are T cell receptor beta chains from one sample, sequenced in a study of CD8+ T cells in alopecia areata. Only in-frame clones appear in the TCRdb table, and some are missing; sequencing was by immunoSEQ multiplex PCR. The sample lists 100,000 to 150,000 clones, approximately 47% seen once, with about 11% in the top ten. Sequencing was done on a sample of NKG2D-low CD8+ T cells sorted from blood. The receptors here all came from a human donor with alopecia areata. CDR3s include the opening cysteine and the closing phenylalanine or tryptophan. A D gene is named only where the DNA matches it firmly. Expanded clones are given a class, and other clones once, few, many or no size at all.

J gene | D gene | clone size | V gene | CDR3 DNA | CDR3 protein
TRBJ2-2 | NA | NA | TRBV30 | TGTGCCTGGATGCCCCCGAACACCGGGGAGCTGTTTTTT | CAWMPPNTGELFF
TRBJ2-2 | NA | few | TRBV29-1 | TGCAGCGTGCGAAACGCGAACACCGGGGAGCTGTTTTTT | CSVRNANTGELFF
TRBJ1-1 | NA | NA | TRBV5-6 | TGTGCCAGCAGCTTTGCAGGGTGGACTGAAGCTTTCTTT | CASSFAGWTEAFF
TRBJ2-1 | NA | NA | TRBV27 | TGTGCCAGCATCGGCAACAACTACAATGAGCAGTTCTTC | CASIGNNYNEQFF
TRBJ1-5 | TRBD1 | NA | TRBV28 | TGTGCCAGCAGTTTACAGGGGGGCAATCAGCCCCAGCATTTT | CASSLQGGNQPQHF
TRBJ1-1 | TRBD1 | NA | TRBV4-2 | TGTGCCAGCAGCCTTGGACAGGGGAACACTGAAGCTTTCTTT | CASSLGQGNTEAFF
TRBJ1-2 | NA | NA | TRBV29-1 | TGCAGCGTTGGCTATGGCTACACCTTC | CSVGYGYTF
TRBJ2-5 | NA | NA | TRBV4-1 | TGCGCCAGCAGCCAAGATCTACTTACCCAGTACTTC | CASSQDLLTQYF
TRBJ2-5 | NA | NA | TRBV7-9 | TGTGCCAGCAGCTTAGGGGCGGAGATAGAGACCCAGTACTTC | CASSLGAEIETQYF
TRBJ2-3 | NA | NA | TRBV5-4 | TGTGCCAGCAGTTACGACGCTTCTAGCACAGATACGCAGTATTTT | CASSYDASSTDTQYF
TRBJ2-5 | NA | NA | TRBV29-1 | TGCAGCGTTGAGCCCCGGGAGCTACAAGAGACCCAGTACTTC | CSVEPRELQETQYF
TRBJ2-5 | TRBD2 | NA | TRBV2 | TGTGCCAGCAGTGTGACTAGCCACGAGACCCAGTACTTC | CASSVTSHETQYF
TRBJ2-1 | NA | NA | TRBV29-1 | TGCAGCGTTGAAGGTTCAGGGTCAACCCATGAGCAGTTCTTC | CSVEGSGSTHEQFF
TRBJ2-1 | TRBD2 | NA | TRBV6-5 | TGTGCCAGCAGGGGGACTAGCGGATACAATGAGCAGTTCTTC | CASRGTSGYNEQFF
TRBJ1-2 | TRBD1 | few | TRBV29-1 | TGCAGCTTAGACGGGACAGGCAATGGCTACACCTTC | CSLDGTGNGYTF
TRBJ1-1 | NA | few | TRBV29-1 | TGCAGCGCCTACCCGTTGGGGAACACTGAAGCTTTCTTT | CSAYPLGNTEAFF
TRBJ2-2 | NA | NA | TRBV28 | TGTGCCAGCAGTTTCAGGGAGGCCACCGGGGAGCTGTTTTTT | CASSFREATGELFF
TRBJ2-1 | TRBD2 | NA | TRBV29-1 | TGCAGCGTTCTAGCGGGGGTTATGGTCGGCGATGAGCAGTTCTTC | CSVLAGVMVGDEQFF
TRBJ2-7 | NA | NA | TRBV5-6 | TGTGCCAGCAGCTACAGAGACGAGCAGTACTTC | CASSYRDEQYF
TRBJ2-3 | NA | NA | TRBV30 | TGTGCCTGGGAAGGGGCCGATACGCAGTATTTT | CAWEGADTQYF
TRBJ2-7 | NA | NA | TRBV2 | TGTGCCAGCAGTGAATCGAAAAACGGGGCCTACGAGCAGTACTTC | CASSESKNGAYEQYF
TRBJ2-5 | NA | few | TRBV29-1 | TGCAGCGTTGAACCCACCTGGGGTCAGTCGGAAGAGACCCAGTACTTC | CSVEPTWGQSEETQYF
TRBJ2-5 | NA | NA | TRBV5-6 | TGTGCCAGCAGCTTGTTAGGGACAATCCGAGAGACCCAGTACTTC | CASSLLGTIRETQYF
TRBJ2-1 | TRBD2 | NA | TRBV28 | TGTGCCAGCAGCCCCAGCGGGAGAGGCTACAATGAGCAGTTCTTC | CASSPSGRGYNEQFF
TRBJ2-7 | NA | NA | TRBV7-9 | TGTGCCAGCAGCGTCTCAACGTCCTACGAGCAGTACTTC | CASSVSTSYEQYF
TRBJ2-5 | TRBD2 | NA | TRBV9 | TGTGCCAGCAGCGGTACTAGCGGCCAAGAGACCCAGTACTTC | CASSGTSGQETQYF
TRBJ2-5 | TRBD1 | few | TRBV5-5 | TGTGCCAGCAGCTCGGACAGGGCCCAAGAGACCCAGTACTTC | CASSSDRAQETQYF
TRBJ2-4 | TRBD1 | few | TRBV23-1 | TGCGCCAGCAGTCAACCGGATGAGATGAGGACAGGGGAAAACATTCAGTACTTC | CASSQPDEMRTGENIQYF